This T cell receptor (beta chain) was documented in a study of blood T cell repertoires in COVID-19. Some clones are missing from TCRdb's copy, which holds only in-frame ones; the method was immunoSEQ multiplex PCR. The data show approximately 140,000 clones, around nine tenths seen once. The ends were cut back, 3 bases at V and 7 bases at J, with 13 bases in the middle. The CDR3 consists of 15 residues. Germline CDR1 reads LNHDA; CDR2 reads SQIVND (reference sequence). This clone has just a few counts. Sequenced material: peripheral blood. This receptor was obtained from a man over 45 with active or convalescent COVID-19. This chain joins TRBV19 and TRBJ1-6, with D uncertain. CDR3 sequence: CASSMVTRSNSPLHF. In DNA, the CDR3 is TGTGCCAGTAGTATGGTTACGAGGTCCAATTCACCCCTCCACTTT. The whole variable domain, filled in from reference TRBV19 and TRBJ1-6, reads DGGITQSPKYLFRKEGQNVTLSCEQNLNHDAMYWYRQDPGQGLRLIYYSQIVNDFQKGDIAEGYSVSREKKESFPLTVTSAQKNPTAFYLCASSMVTRSNSPLHFGNGTRLTVT.